This T cell receptor beta chain was observed in a study of identical twins (dated by TCRdb to 2016 to 2017). A note on the overall study: TCR alpha and beta repertoires from monozygotic twins, unrelated adults of various ages and cord blood were deep-sequenced to test whether fetal clonotypes persist. To rule out contamination, the twin experiments were replicated at different times with different library preparation protocols.

Every donor in the study was a healthy Caucasian. Three pairs of female monozygotic twins, all aged roughly 18 to 30 years, made up the twin cohort. Positive isolation kits from Invitrogen were used to isolate the CD4+ and CD8+ T cell populations. This clonotype occurred many times. Its antigen is not yet known. No much larger clone is present one base from it, and per-base qualities are unavailable. Library preparation used 5' RACE. This sample was sequenced with an Illumina HiSeq 2000. Template switching added a universal primer binding site, and the final cDNA carried a unique molecular identifier that allowed TCR cDNA molecules to be counted accurately. Specific primers in the conserved constant-segment region were used to synthesize first-strand cDNA for TCR alpha and beta chains. To control for contamination, each cDNA library was double barcoded with a SMART-Mk sample barcode plus Illumina barcodes. TruSeq adapter sequences, together with Illumina sample barcodes, were added in two successive PCR steps. The Illumina HiSeq platform was used with custom primers to sequence TCR alpha and beta cDNA libraries. As for the authors' bioinformatics: MiGEC processed the raw reads to extract unique molecular identifiers, while MiXCR was used to determine the CDR3 positions. Recombination models were inferred per individual with the repgenHMM and IGoR tools using an EM algorithm. Shared clonotype analysis was performed with the tcR package in R, normalizing sharing by the product of cloneset sizes. To study raw recombination without the effects of thymic and clonal selection, out-of-frame nonproductive sequences were analyzed. TCRdb ran its own pipeline on the public reads, namely fastp trimming at Q25 and MiXCR clone calling, and kept in-frame beta chains. A single entry per CDR3 protein holds the most common genes and DNA from its merged rows. The authors' filters were not applied to this entry. In all, the sample holds 400,000 to 650,000 distinct CDR3 sequences, and under 25% of those were seen once. Under 0.95% of the sample is taken by the ten largest.

General conclusions and limits of the study: Excess twin sharing in beta out-of-frame sequences was weaker because fewer shared sequences lowered the signal-to-noise ratio. Conclusions relied on cross-sectional statistical analysis, since the same donors could not be followed over many years. Abundant cord blood beta clonotypes had fewer insertions, young adult naive repertoires showed a similar but weaker trend, and memory repertoires showed no such trend. Compared with coincidental sharing between unrelated individuals, out-of-frame TCR alpha sequences shared between twins had an excess of sequences with low generation probability. Zero-insertion analyses could be partly confounded by invariant T cells such as MAIT and iNKT, though diverse VJ usage argued against such confounding for most clonotypes. In monozygotic twins, recombination models systematically underestimated out-of-frame TCR alpha sharing, but the models matched the sharing seen between unrelated individuals.

CDR3 length: 13 amino acids, cysteine to phenylalanine. Of the read, only the CDR3 DNA is kept; its 39 bases are in frame from base 1. The trim is 10 bases for V and 2 bases for J, with a gap of 15 bases between the germline ends. CDR1 and CDR2 are read off the germline V gene as SNHLY and FYNNEI. These data also featured in a second study, about T cells expressing NK-cell markers. Per that second paper: TCR beta-chain repertoires were profiled in sorted CD3+CD56+NKG2C+, CD3+CD56+NKG2C- and CD3+CD56-NKG2C+ T-cell subsets from several donors. Among the eight sequenced donors, only one was HCMV-seronegative, while the other seven were HCMV-seropositive. In several experiments an anti-gammadeltaTCR antibody was added to restrict sorting to alphabetaTCR-expressing T cells. For 6 or 7 donors, the dominant CD3+CD56+NKG2C+ clonotypes were among the top 10 CD8+ clonotypes and accounted for about 1.0-8% of CD8+ T cells. Those dominant clonotypes were again the most abundant among CD3+CD56-NKG2C+ cells in a few donors, at about 25-65%. It remained unclear whether the expanded NKG2C-expressing T cell clones were specific for HCMV antigens. The eight sequenced donors were randomly selected healthy volunteers, three men and five women. HCMV-specific IgG was detected in serum with a commercial ELISA kit to determine HCMV serostatus. MIGEC was used to demultiplex reads and group the reads by UMI, and MiTCR was used to assemble and quantify clonotypes. Only TCR cDNA sequences supported by at least two reads were kept to exclude erroneous sequences. The tcR package was used for downstream repertoire analysis, with clonotypes matched between fractions based on CDR3 nucleotide sequence plus V segment. Antigen specificity was annotated against VDJdb with VDJmatch, allowing one amino acid substitution in CDR3.

The receptor was isolated from a woman between 18 and 30 years old in good health. The sequencing input was CD4+ T cells sorted from blood. The rearranged segments are TRBV2 and TRBJ2-7, with TRBD1 perhaps the D gene, on 8 matching bases. The sequenced DNA: TGTGCCACCACAGGGGGACTAACCTACGAGCAGTACTTC. Translated, this gives CATTGGLTYEQYF.